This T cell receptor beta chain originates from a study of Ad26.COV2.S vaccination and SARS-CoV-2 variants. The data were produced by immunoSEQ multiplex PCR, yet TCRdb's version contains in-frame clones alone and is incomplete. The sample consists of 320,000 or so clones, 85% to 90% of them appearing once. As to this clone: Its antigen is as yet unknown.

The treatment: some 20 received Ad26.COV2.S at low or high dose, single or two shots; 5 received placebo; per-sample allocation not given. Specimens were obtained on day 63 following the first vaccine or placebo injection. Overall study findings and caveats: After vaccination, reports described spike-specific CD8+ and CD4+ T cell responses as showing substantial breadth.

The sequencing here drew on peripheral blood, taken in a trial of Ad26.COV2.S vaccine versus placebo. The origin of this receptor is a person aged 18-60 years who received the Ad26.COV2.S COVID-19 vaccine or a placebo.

The CDR3 DNA sequence: TGTGCCTGGAGAGGACCCAGTCGATCCAACACTGAAGCTTTCTTT. Its translation is CAWRGPSRSNTEAFF. The gene calls are TRBV30 and TRBJ1-1; D is uncertain. Per the germline V gene, CDR1 is GTSNPN and CDR2 is SVGIG (reference sequence). V gave up 3 bases and J gave up 2 bases, with 16 bases separating them. This CDR3 comprises 15 residues. Using reference TRBV30 and TRBJ1-1 for the parts outside the CDR3, the full variable domain is SQTIHQWPATLVQPVGSPLSLECTVEGTSNPNLYWYRQAAGRGLQLLFYSVGIGQISSEVPQNLSASRPQDRQFILSSKKLLLSDSGFYLCAWRGPSRSNTEAFFGQGTRLTVV.